This TCR beta chain was identified in a study of OX40 agonist ivuxolimab in advanced cancers. Overall study: Partial responses occurred in three patients (one hepatocellular carcinoma, two cutaneous melanoma).

The protocol was immunoSEQ multiplex PCR, while the TCRdb copy is restricted to in-frame clones and leaves out a portion. The sample comprises around 110,000 clones, about nine tenths of which are singletons, and approximately 0.52% rests with the top ten. This TCR was recovered from an adult with an advanced solid tumor such as melanoma, head and neck, liver or kidney cancer. The starting material was CD4+ or CD8+ T cells sorted from blood, obtained in a trial of the OX40 agonist ivuxolimab.

Here the CDR3 reads CSVIGGERTNYGYTF. In nucleotides, the CDR3 is TGCAGCGTCATCGGCGGGGAGAGAACTAACTATGGCTACACCTTC. This chain uses TRBV29-1 with TRBJ1-2; the D is unclear. CDR3 length: 15 amino acids. Per germline, CDR1 SQVTM and CDR2 ANQGSEA. With 6 bases removed from V and 0 bases from J, the gap between germline ends came to 17 bases.